Only a few counts were recorded for the clone carrying this T cell receptor beta chain. This sample is drawn from a study of OX40 agonist ivuxolimab in advanced cancers. Study as a whole: An agonistic anti-OX40 (CD134) antibody, ivuxolimab, was used to treat the patients.

The data were produced by immunoSEQ multiplex PCR, yet TCRdb's version contains in-frame clones alone and is incomplete. The sample gives fewer than 45,000 clones, more than 80% of which show up once; roughly a sixth is in the top ten. Trimming took 4 bases from V and 4 from J; bases not matched to a gene: 4. This CDR3 spans 14 amino acids. From germline, CDR1 is SGHKS and CDR2 YYEKEE (reference sequence). The J gene is TRBJ1-2, the V gene TRBV5-5, with 10 bases aligning to TRBD1. This sequence was found in an adult with an advanced solid tumor such as melanoma, head and neck, liver or kidney cancer. The sequencing used CD4+ or CD8+ T cells sorted from blood, collected in a trial of the OX40 agonist ivuxolimab. The DNA of the CDR3 is TGTGCCAGCAGCCCCGGGACAGGGGCCTATGGCTACACCTTC. Residues: CASSPGTGAYGYTF.